What follows are 9 T cell receptor beta chains derived from one specimen sequenced in a study of human T cells and chemical hapten exposure. Using its own MiXCR run on the RACE reads, TCRdb lists one record per CDR3 protein. The data contain about 82,000 distinct CDR3 sequences, around 11% of them seen just once; the ten biggest clones take up around 4.5%. Time point specified: patch test 1, 2 weeks after DPC sensitization. Described treatment: therapeutic diphenylcyclopropenone sensitization with weekly scalp DPC. This sample comprised whole blood, obtained in connection with sensitization to the hapten diphenylcyclopropenone (DPC). These receptors were obtained from a woman in her fifties or sixties with alopecia areata. Some clones in this sample may be carry-over from other donors' samples.

This clonotype appeared many times. This rearrangement joins TRBV7-8 to TRBJ1-2; 10 bases line up with TRBD1. With V trimmed by 7 bases and J by 5 bases, 7 bases remained unmatched. Looked up from germline, CDR1 is SGHVS and CDR2 is FQNEAQ. CDR3 length: 14 residues. The DNA of the CDR3 is TGTGCCAGCACCCCGGACAGGGGGAGTTATGGCTACACCTTC. Translation gives CASTPDRGSYGYTF.

At least ten counts were recorded for this clonotype. The rearrangement links TRBV9 to TRBJ1-6, with 8 bases aligning to TRBD1. From germline, CDR1 is SGDLS and CDR2 YYNGEE. This CDR3 is built from 16 residues. V shed 0 bases, J shed 10 bases, and the junction held 9 bases outside the gene matches. CDR3 coding DNA: TGTGCCAGCAGCGTAGAAGGTGGACAGGGTAGATCACCCCTCCACTTT. Translating gives CASSVEGGQGRSPLHF.

Concerning this clonotype itself: Mismatch with germline at one junction end may stem from a read error. CDR3 loop: CATSLLGDRRYEQYF. The CDR3, as DNA: TGTGCCACCTCACTCTTAGGGGACAGGCGATACGAGCAGTACTTC. The chain uses TRBV18 and TRBJ2-7, with TRBD1 identical over 8 bases. Germline V gene lookup returns CDR1 KGHSH and CDR2 LQKENI. This CDR3 is built from 15 residues.

Many counts were recorded for this clonotype. This chain joins TRBV9 and TRBJ2-5, with no clear D. The CDR3 totals 13 residues. Germline loops: CDR1 SGDLS, CDR2 YYNGEE. V dropped 0 bases and J dropped 2 bases, with 5 bases sitting between them. CDR3 in DNA: TGTGCCAGCAGCGTAGACAGTCAAGAGACCCAGTACTTC. Translated: CASSVDSQETQYF.

This clonotype turned up a few times. The rearrangement links TRBV11-3 to TRBJ1-1, with 7 bases lining up with TRBD1. Trimming at V came to 5 bases and at J to 0 bases, leaving 9 bases not matched to a gene. The CDR3 sequence is 16 residues long. In germline, CDR1 is SGHNT, CDR2 YENEEA. DNA for the CDR3: TGTGCCAGCAGCCGCCGGACAGGCTCTATGAACACTGAAGCTTTCTTT. This codes for CASSRRTGSMNTEAFF.

The rearrangement joins TRBV6-6 to TRBJ1-1; 7 nucleotides align to TRBD1. The CDR3 consists of 14 residues. Trimming took 5 bases from V and 1 from J; bases not matched to a gene: 4. The germline CDR1 and CDR2 sequences are MNHNY and SVGAGI (reference sequence). The CDR3 reads CASSKQGTNTEAFF. The CDR3 DNA follows: TGTGCCAGCAGTAAACAGGGGACGAACACTGAAGCTTTCTTT.

The chain couples TRBV7-2 to TRBJ2-5, with TRBD2 as a possible D gene (5 bases). The ends were cut back, 4 bases at V and 6 bases at J, with 9 bases in the middle. The CDR3 is made up of 12 amino acids. Germline loops: CDR1 SGHTA, CDR2 FQGNSA. The CDR3 nucleotides are TGTGCCAGCAGCTCGGGAAGACAGACCCAGTACTTC. Encoded protein: CASSSGRQTQYF. Complete variable domain (other parts from reference TRBV7-2 and TRBJ2-5): GAGVSQSPSNKVTEKGKDVELRCDPISGHTALYWYRQSLGQGLEFLIYFQGNSAPDKSGLPSDRFSAERTGGSVSTLTIQRTQQEDSAVYLCASSSGRQTQYFGPGTRLLVL.

This clonotype was observed a handful of times. V usage is TRBV28 and J usage is TRBJ2-7, with 8 bases aligning to TRBD1. The CDR3 length is 12 residues. V trimming: 5 bases; J trimming: 4 bases; junction bases outside the gene matches: 1. Germline V gene lookup returns CDR1 MDHEN and CDR2 SYDVKM. CDR3 DNA sequence: TGTGCCAGCAGTCGACAGGGGTACGAGCAGTACGTC. This gives the protein CASSRQGYEQYV.

The chain links TRBV20-1 to TRBJ2-3; 7 positions match TRBD2. The V and J ends lost 4 bases and 2 bases, in that order; junction bases with no gene match: 9. Germline values: CDR1 DFQATT, CDR2 SNEGSKA (reference sequence). CDR3 length: 15 amino acids. The CDR3 loop reads CSATSPGTNTDTQYF. CDR3 nucleotides: TGCAGTGCTACGAGCCCCGGGACTAACACAGATACGCAGTATTTT.